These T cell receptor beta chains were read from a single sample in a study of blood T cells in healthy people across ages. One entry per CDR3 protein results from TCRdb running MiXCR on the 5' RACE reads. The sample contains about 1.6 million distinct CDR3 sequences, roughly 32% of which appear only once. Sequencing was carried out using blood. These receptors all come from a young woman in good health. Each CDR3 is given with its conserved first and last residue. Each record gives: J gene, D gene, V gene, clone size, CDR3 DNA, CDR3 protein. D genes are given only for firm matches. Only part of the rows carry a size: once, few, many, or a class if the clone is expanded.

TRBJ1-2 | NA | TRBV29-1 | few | TGCAGCGTTGGTGAGCGTGTAAACTATGGCTACACCTTC | CSVGERVNYGYTF
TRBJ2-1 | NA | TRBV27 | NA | TGTGCCAGCGGTTCCTCACCGGGCGTAAACAATGAGCAGTTCTTC | CASGSSPGVNNEQFF
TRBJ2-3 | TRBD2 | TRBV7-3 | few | TGTGCCAGCAGCTTGGCCGGGACTAGCGGGGGTGCAGATACGCAGTATTTT | CASSLAGTSGGADTQYF
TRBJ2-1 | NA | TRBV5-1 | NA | TGCGCCAGCAGCTTGTATTTGGGGGAGCCTAATGAGCAGTTCTTC | CASSLYLGEPNEQFF
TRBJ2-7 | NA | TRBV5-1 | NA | TGCGCCAGCACCCTACAAGGAGGACCCCTCTACGAGCAGTACTTC | CASTLQGGPLYEQYF
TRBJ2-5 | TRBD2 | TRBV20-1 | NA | TGCAGTGCTAGTAGTTTGACTAGCGGGAATAGAGAGACCCAGTACTTC | CSASSLTSGNRETQYF
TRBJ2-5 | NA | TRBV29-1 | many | TGCAGCGCCAATGGGGGACCGGGGACCCAGTACTTC | CSANGGPGTQYF
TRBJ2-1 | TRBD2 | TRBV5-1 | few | TGCGCCAGCAGCTCAGGACTAGCGGGAGACCTATACAATGAGCAGTTCTTC | CASSSGLAGDLYNEQFF
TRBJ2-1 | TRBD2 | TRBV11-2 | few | TGTGCCAGCTCTACCTGGGGAGCGGGAGTGAACAATGAGCAGTTCTTC | CASSTWGAGVNNEQFF
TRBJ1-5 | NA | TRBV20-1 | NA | TGCAGTGCTGGAGACCGGGATCCAAGGAATCAGCCCCAGCATTTT | CSAGDRDPRNQPQHF
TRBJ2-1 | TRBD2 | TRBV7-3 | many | TGTGCCAGCAGCCATAGCGGGGGTTCCTCCTACAATGAGCAGTTCTTC | CASSHSGGSSYNEQFF
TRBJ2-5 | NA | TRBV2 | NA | TGTGCCAGCAAGGTCCAACACCAAGAGGCCCAGTACTTC | CASKVQHQEAQYF
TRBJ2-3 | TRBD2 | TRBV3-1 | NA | TGTGCCAGCAGCCACCGACTAGCGGGGGGGAGCACAGATACGCAGTATTTT | CASSHRLAGGSTDTQYF
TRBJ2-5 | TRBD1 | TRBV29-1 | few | TGCAGCGTTGATCCAGGGGGATGGGAGACCCAGTACTTC | CSVDPGGWETQYF
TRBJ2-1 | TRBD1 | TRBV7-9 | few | TGTGCCAGCAGCTTCAGACAGGGGGCACGGGGTCTCGATGAGCAGTTCTTC | CASSFRQGARGLDEQFF
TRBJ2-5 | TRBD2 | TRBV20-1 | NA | TGCAGTGCTAGGGGATTACTAGCGACGAGGTTCCAAGAGACCCAGTACTTC | CSARGLLATRFQETQYF
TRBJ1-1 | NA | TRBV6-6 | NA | TGTGCCAGCAGCCTCACTCAGGTCATGAACACTGAAGCTTTCTTT | CASSLTQVMNTEAFF
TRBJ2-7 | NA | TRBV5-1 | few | TGCGCCAGCAGCTTGGGGTCAGGTAGGAACGAGCAGTACTTC | CASSLGSGRNEQYF
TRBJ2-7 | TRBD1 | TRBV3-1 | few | TGTGCCAGCCGGACAGGGGGCGGCCACGAGCAGTACTTC | CASRTGGGHEQYF
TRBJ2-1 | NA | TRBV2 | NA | TGTGCCAGCGAGAGGAACCCCTACAATGAGCAGTTCTTC | CASERNPYNEQFF
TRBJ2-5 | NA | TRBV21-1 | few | TGTGCCAGCAGCAAATCACCTTGGGCCTTACCCGGAGAGACCCAGTACTTC | CASSKSPWALPGETQYF
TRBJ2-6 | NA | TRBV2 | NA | TGTGCCAGCGGCGCTTCGGCTGGGGCCAACGTCCTGACTTTC | CASGASAGANVLTF
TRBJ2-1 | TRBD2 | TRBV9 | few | TGTGCCAGCAGCGTAGCTTGGGGCGGGGGGCCCCTCTCCTACAATGAGCAGTTCTTC | CASSVAWGGGPLSYNEQFF
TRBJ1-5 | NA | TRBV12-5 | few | TGTGCTAGTGGTTTGGGGGACGTTCATAGCAATCAGCCCCAGCATTTT | CASGLGDVHSNQPQHF
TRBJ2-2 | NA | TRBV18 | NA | TGTGCCAGCTCACTACAGGAGAACACCGGGGAGCTGTTTTTT | CASSLQENTGELFF
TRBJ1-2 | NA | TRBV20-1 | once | TGCAGTGCTAGATCAGGGTCCACGGACTATGGCTACACCTTC | CSARSGSTDYGYTF
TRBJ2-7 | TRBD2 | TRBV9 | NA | TGTGCCAGCAGCGTAGATCCGGGGGGATACGAGCAGTACTTC | CASSVDPGGYEQYF